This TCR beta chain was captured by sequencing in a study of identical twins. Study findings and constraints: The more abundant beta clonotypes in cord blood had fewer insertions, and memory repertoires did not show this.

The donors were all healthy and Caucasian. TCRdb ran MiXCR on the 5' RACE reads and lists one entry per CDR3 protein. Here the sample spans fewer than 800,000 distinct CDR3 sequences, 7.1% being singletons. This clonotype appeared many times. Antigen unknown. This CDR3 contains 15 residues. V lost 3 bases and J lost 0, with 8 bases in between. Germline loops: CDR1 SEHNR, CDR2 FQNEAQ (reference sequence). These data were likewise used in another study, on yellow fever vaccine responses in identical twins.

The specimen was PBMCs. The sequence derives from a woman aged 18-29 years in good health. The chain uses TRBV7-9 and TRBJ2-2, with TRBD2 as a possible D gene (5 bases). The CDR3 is CASSFSRANTGELFF. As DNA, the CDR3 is TGTGCCAGCAGCTTCTCGAGGGCGAACACCGGGGAGCTGTTTTTT.